Presented here are 10 T cell receptor beta chains from one specimen sequenced in a study of ipilimumab plus nivolumab after autologous stem cell transplantation. Measured with immunoSEQ multiplex PCR; TCRdb has only the in-frame clones, and not every one. The sample shows some 19,000 clones, around 81% of them seen only once. Source: PBMCs, taken in a trial of ipilimumab plus nivolumab as post-transplant consolidation. All receptors derive from a male donor with diffuse large B-cell lymphoma.

This chain joins TRBV7-2 and TRBJ2-1, with TRBD1 matching 11 bases. The CDR3 length is 17 residues. V lost 4 bases to trimming and J lost 8 bases; unmatched junction nucleotides: 13. Germline V gene lookup returns CDR1 SGHTA and CDR2 FQGNSA. CDR3: CASSYEIRDRGSHEQFF. In DNA form, the CDR3 reads TGTGCCAGCAGCTATGAGATCCGGGACAGGGGGTCCCATGAGCAGTTCTTC.

CDR3 nucleotide sequence: TGTGCCAGCAGCTTGGTTAGCAGGGATGGCTACACCTTC. The encoded protein is CASSLVSRDGYTF. The chain carries TRBV5-6 and TRBJ1-2, with D possibly being TRBD1 (5 bases). This CDR3 has 13 residues. V shed 0 bases and J shed 6 bases, with 9 bases lying between them. Per germline, CDR1 SGHDT and CDR2 YYEEEE.

V is TRBV6-5 and J is TRBJ2-3; 7 bases agree with TRBD2. J lost 4 bases, V lost 2 bases, and 9 bases had no gene match. The CDR3 has 16 residues. Germline CDR1 MNHEY, CDR2 SVGAGI. The CDR3 DNA reads TGTGCCAGCAGTTACACGGCGGGGGAGATCTCAGATACGCAGTATTTT. It yields the protein CASSYTAGEISDTQYF.

This clone was seen a few times. J is TRBJ2-1 and V is TRBV4-2; no clear D gene. Looked up from germline, CDR1 is LGHNA and CDR2 is YNFKEQ. CDR3 size: 14 residues. V was shortened by 0 bases and J by 11 bases, with 14 bases between the two germline ends. The CDR3: CASSQELSGGKQFF. The CDR3 DNA sequence: TGTGCCAGCAGCCAAGAACTAAGTGGCGGCAAGCAGTTCTTC.

This clone was picked up a small number of times. V and J are TRBV5-1 and TRBJ2-3, with a weak D call TRBD1 (6 bases). The CDR3 is 15 amino acids. Germline V gene lookup returns CDR1 SGHRS and CDR2 YFSETQ. The ends were cut back, 1 base at V and 4 bases at J, with 13 bases in the middle. CDR3: CASSLQGLGPDTQYF. The CDR3 DNA reads as TGCGCCAGCAGCTTGCAGGGGCTGGGGCCAGATACGCAGTATTTT.

This clone appeared a single time. The V and J genes are TRBV29-1 and TRBJ1-5; 9 positions agree with TRBD1. Germline V gene sequence: CDR1 SQVTM, CDR2 ANQGSEA. The CDR3 runs to 12 residues. Unmatched junction bases numbered 3, after V lost 5 bases and J lost 7 bases. The CDR3 nucleotides are TGCAGCGTTCGGACAGGGGCCCAGCCCCAGCATTTT. Translation: CSVRTGAQPQHF.

This clone showed up just once. V and J are TRBV18 and TRBJ1-3; TRBD1 might be the D (6 bases). V lost 5 bases and J lost 2, with 10 bases in between. This CDR3 region has 14 residues. The germline V gene has CDR1 KGHSH and CDR2 LQKENI. The CDR3 DNA is TGTGCCAGCTCAGAAACAGGGACTGGAAACACCATATATTTT. Its translation is CASSETGTGNTIYF.

This clone was detected a few times. The CDR3 nucleotides are TGCGCCAGCAGGGAGTCTAGTAACTATGGCTACACCTTC. It translates to CASRESSNYGYTF. The J gene is TRBJ1-2, the V gene TRBV5-1, with D hard to call. Trimming removed 5 bases at V and 1 base at J, with 9 bases between. CDR1 is SGHRS, CDR2 YFSETQ, per germline. The CDR3 consists of 13 residues.

CDR3 nucleotides: TGTGCCAGCACAGGACAGGGCCTTCGCTCTGATGAGCAGTTCTTC. Protein: CASTGQGLRSDEQFF. The genes are TRBV2 and TRBJ2-1; 8 bases map to TRBD1. The CDR3 is 15 residues long. The V gene's germline CDR1 is SNHLY and CDR2 FYNNEI. The V and J ends lost 7 bases and 8 bases, in that order; junction bases with no gene match: 13.

This clone appeared a single time. The CDR3 nucleotides are TGTGCCAGCAGTCCCGGGACTAGCGGGGGGGCGGTAGATACGCAGTATTTT. This gives the protein CASSPGTSGGAVDTQYF. The chain joins TRBV7-2 to TRBJ2-3; 16 nucleotides line up with TRBD2. The CDR3 runs 17 residues. The junction had 8 bases not matched to a gene; V was cut back by 6 bases and J by 5 bases. Germline V gene lookup returns CDR1 SGHTA and CDR2 FQGNSA.